This paragraph reports one T cell receptor (beta chain). Each CDR3 protein gets one entry after TCRdb re-called the PCR reads with MiXCR. The sample has about 9,000 distinct CDR3 sequences, about 46% seen once. This entry comes from a study of CD4 and CD8 cells across lung adenocarcinoma regions. The patients had localized lung adenocarcinoma, a non-small cell subtype. From germline, CDR1 is MNHEY and CDR2 SVGAGI. J was trimmed by 1 base and V by 4 bases; bases with no gene match: 4. The CDR3 totals 14 residues. This TCR was recovered from a female donor with lung adenocarcinoma. The CD4 and CD8 labels of this study may be unreliable. Sequenced material: CD4+ T cells from the margin of a lung tumor. The chain combines TRBV6-5 with TRBJ2-7, with TRBD1 identical over 7 bases. The CDR3 nucleotides read TGTGCCAGCAGTTTAAACAGGGGTTCCTACGAGCAGTACTTC. Translating gives CASSLNRGSYEQYF.